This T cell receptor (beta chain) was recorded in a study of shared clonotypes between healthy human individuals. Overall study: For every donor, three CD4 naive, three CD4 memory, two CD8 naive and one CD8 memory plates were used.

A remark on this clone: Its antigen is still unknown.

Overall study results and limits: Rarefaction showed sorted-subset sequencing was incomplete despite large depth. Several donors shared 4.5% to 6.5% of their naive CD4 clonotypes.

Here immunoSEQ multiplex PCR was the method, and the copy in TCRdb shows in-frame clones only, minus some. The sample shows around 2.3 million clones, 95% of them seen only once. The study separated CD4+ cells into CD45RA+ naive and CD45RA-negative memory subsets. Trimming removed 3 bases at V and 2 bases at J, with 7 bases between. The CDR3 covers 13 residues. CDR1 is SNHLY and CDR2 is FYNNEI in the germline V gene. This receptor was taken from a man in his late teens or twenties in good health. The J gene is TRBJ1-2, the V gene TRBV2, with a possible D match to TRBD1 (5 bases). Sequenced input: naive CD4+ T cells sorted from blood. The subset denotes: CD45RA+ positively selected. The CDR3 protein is CASSETANYGYTF. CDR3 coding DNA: TGTGCCAGCAGTGAGACAGCAAACTATGGCTACACCTTC.